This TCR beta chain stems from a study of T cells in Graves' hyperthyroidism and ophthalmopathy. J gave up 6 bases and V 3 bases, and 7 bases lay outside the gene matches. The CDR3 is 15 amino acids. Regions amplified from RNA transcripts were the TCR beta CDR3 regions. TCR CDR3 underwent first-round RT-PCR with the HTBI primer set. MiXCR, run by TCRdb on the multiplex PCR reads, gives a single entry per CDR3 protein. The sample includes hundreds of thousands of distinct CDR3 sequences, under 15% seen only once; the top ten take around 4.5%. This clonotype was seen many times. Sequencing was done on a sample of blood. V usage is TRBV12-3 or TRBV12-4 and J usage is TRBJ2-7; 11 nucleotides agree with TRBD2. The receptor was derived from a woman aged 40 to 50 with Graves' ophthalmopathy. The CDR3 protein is CASSFRLAGSGEQYF. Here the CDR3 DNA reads TGTGCCAGCAGTTTCAGACTAGCGGGAAGTGGCGAGCAGTACTTC.